Below are 18 T cell receptor beta chains sequenced from a single sample in a study of CD4+ T cells in melanoma. The method was immunoSEQ multiplex PCR; TCRdb's version includes in-frame clones alone and lacks a portion of them. The profile shows around 19,000 clones, more than 65% of them singletons. The sample was cells from a culture (not recorded whether cultured in vitro). These receptors all come from a human donor with melanoma.

The chain joins TRBV5-1 to TRBJ1-4; 11 positions match TRBD1. CDR1 SGHRS and CDR2 YFSETQ come from the germline V gene. After removal of 4 bases from V and 6 bases from J, the junction contained 5 bases not matched to a gene. This CDR3 is built from 15 residues. The CDR3 sequence is CASSTGQGADEKLFF. CDR3 sequence (DNA): TGCGCCAGCAGCACCGGACAGGGGGCGGATGAAAAACTGTTTTTT.

The gene calls are TRBV6-1 and TRBJ1-2; TRBD1 might be the D (6 bases). The germline V gene has CDR1 MNHNS and CDR2 SASEGT. Trimming took 8 bases from V and 7 from J, leaving 20 bases between them. This CDR3 spans 14 amino acids. The CDR3 protein is CASVRQALSGGYTF. The CDR3 nucleotides are TGTGCCAGCGTCAGACAGGCTCTTTCGGGTGGCTACACCTTC.

V and J are TRBV5-1 and TRBJ2-5; TRBD1 agrees at 7 bases. The ends lost 5 bases at V and 5 bases at J; junction bases unmatched: 9. In germline, CDR1 is SGHRS, CDR2 YFSETQ. The CDR3 is made up of 14 amino acids. This CDR3 reads CASSSKQGSETQYF. The CDR3 DNA follows: TGCGCCAGCAGTTCCAAACAGGGGTCGGAGACCCAGTACTTC.

This chain connects TRBV18 to TRBJ2-1; D could derive from TRBD1 or TRBD2 (6 bases each). V lost 3 bases and J lost 8, with 20 bases in between. CDR3 length: 16 residues. The germline gives CDR1 KGHSH, CDR2 LQKENI. CDR3 region: CASSPEAGGARDEQFF. The CDR3 bases are TGTGCCAGCTCACCCGAGGCCGGGGGCGCTCGGGATGAGCAGTTCTTC. The complete variable domain, with remaining parts taken from reference TRBV18 and TRBJ2-1, reads NAGVMQNPRHLVRRRGQEARLRCSPMKGHSHVYWYRQLPEEGLKFMVYLQKENIIDESGMPKERFSAEFPKEGPSILRIQQVVRGDSAAYFCASSPEAGGARDEQFFGPGTRLTVL.

This clone occurred a few times. V is TRBV2 and J is TRBJ2-7, with D tentatively TRBD2 (5 bases). The germline gives CDR1 SNHLY, CDR2 FYNNEI. The germline V and J ends were trimmed by 2 bases and 0 bases, with 5 bases remaining between them. This CDR3 contains 13 residues. The chain's CDR3 is CASSERGSYEQYF. As DNA, the CDR3 is TGTGCCAGCAGTGAACGGGGCTCCTACGAGCAGTACTTC.

V is TRBV2 and J is TRBJ1-1, with 8 bases that match TRBD1. CDR1 SNHLY and CDR2 FYNNEI come from the germline V gene. With V trimmed by 3 bases and J by 1 base, 4 bases remained unmatched. The CDR3 extends over 15 amino acids. CDR3 region: CASSEVQGANTEAFF. DNA for the CDR3: TGTGCCAGCAGTGAGGTTCAGGGGGCGAACACTGAAGCTTTCTTT.

The CDR3 loop is CASSRAGPTQRQYF. CDR3 DNA sequence: TGTGCCAGCAGCCGCGCTGGACCCACACAAAGGCAGTACTTC. V gene TRBV14 combines with J gene TRBJ2-7; D is uncertain. With 4 bases removed from V and 9 bases from J, the gap between germline ends came to 19 bases. Germline V gene sequence: CDR1 SGHDN, CDR2 FVKESK. The CDR3 is 14 residues long.

The chain combines TRBV6-1 with TRBJ2-5, with D perhaps assigned TRBD1 or TRBD2 (5 bases each). Trimming removed 3 bases from V and 5 bases from J, with 16 bases in between. The germline gives CDR1 MNHNS, CDR2 SASEGT. The CDR3 runs to 15 residues. The CDR3 DNA reads as TGTGCCAGCAGTGAGTGGGGGTCTTTTACGGAGACCCAGTACTTC. This codes for CASSEWGSFTETQYF.

The rearrangement links TRBV11-2 to TRBJ1-2; D is ambiguous. The CDR3 length is 14 residues. Deletions cut 5 bases from V and 7 bases from J, with 17 bases between. Germline V gene data show CDR1 as SGHAT and CDR2 as FQNNGV. The CDR3 here is CASSITRALFGYTF. In DNA form, the CDR3 reads TGTGCCAGCAGCATAACCCGGGCACTCTTTGGCTACACCTTC.

The genes are TRBV6-1 and TRBJ1-1; D ambiguous. CDR1 is MNHNS, CDR2 SASEGT, per germline. The V end lost 1 base, the J end lost 4 bases, and 7 bases lay between the germline ends. The CDR3 is 13 residues long. The CDR3 DNA follows: TGTGCCAGCAGTGAAGTCCGGGGCACTGAAGCTTTCTTT. Protein: CASSEVRGTEAFF.

The chain has TRBV4-1 and TRBJ2-1, with TRBD2 identical over 10 bases. Germline lookup yields CDR1 MGHRA and CDR2 YSYEKL. V dropped 0 bases and J dropped 9; count of bases not matched to a gene: 5. The length of the CDR3 is 15 residues. The CDR3 nucleotides read TGCGCCAGCAGCCAAGACAGCGGGGGGGCGCGTGAGCAGTTCTTC. This sequence encodes CASSQDSGGAREQFF.

The V and J genes are TRBV4-1 and TRBJ1-2; 10 positions agree with TRBD1. The V gene end was trimmed by 0 bases and the J gene end by 3 bases; junction bases not matched to a gene: 4. The CDR3 runs to 16 residues. Germline V gene sequence: CDR1 MGHRA, CDR2 YSYEKL. The CDR3 DNA sequence: TGCGCCAGCAGCCAAGATGGGGGACAGGGGTACTATGGCTACACCTTC. Residues: CASSQDGGQGYYGYTF.

This clone was seen only a few times. V is TRBV4-1 and J is TRBJ2-6; 10 nucleotides align to TRBD2. The CDR3 consists of 21 residues. Germline CDR1 is MGHRA and CDR2 is YSYEKL. Germline trimming cut 3 bases from V and 4 bases from J; bases unmatched to any gene: 18. CDR3 residues: CASSQWPSGEAGGRGANVLTF. CDR3 nucleotides: TGCGCCAGCAGCCAGTGGCCCTCGGGGGAAGCGGGGGGGCGAGGGGCCAACGTCCTGACTTTC.

CDR3 in DNA: TGTGCCAGCAGCTCGAACAGGGGGAGTATAGATGGCTACACCTTC. Its protein is CASSSNRGSIDGYTF. The J gene is TRBJ1-2, the V gene TRBV7-2, with 8 bases matching TRBD1. The V gene's germline CDR1 is SGHTA and CDR2 FQGNSA. The CDR3 has 15 amino acids. V was clipped by 4 bases and J by 6 bases; unmatched bases: 10.

The chain links TRBV7-9 to TRBJ2-3, with 13 positions matching TRBD2. V was clipped by 4 bases and J by 9 bases; unmatched bases: 10. CDR1 is SEHNR, CDR2 FQNEAQ, per germline (reference sequence). The CDR3 is 16 amino acids. In nucleotides, the CDR3 is TGTGCCAGCAGCTCGCCCGGACTAGCGGGGGTCTGGACGCAGTATTTT. This sequence encodes CASSSPGLAGVWTQYF.

This sequence joins TRBV23-1 and TRBJ1-1; D unresolved. TRBV23-1 is annotated as an ORF whose role is uncertain. V was trimmed by 0 bases and J by 4 bases, leaving 12 bases between them. CDR3 length equals 15 residues. CDR3 protein: CASSQSKVGVTEAFF. CDR3 coding DNA: TGCGCCAGCAGTCAATCAAAGGTAGGTGTCACTGAAGCTTTCTTT.

This clone was seen a handful of times. The rearrangement links TRBV4-1 to TRBJ1-2; tentative D call: TRBD1 (5 bases). The germline V and J ends were trimmed by 4 bases and 0 bases, with 15 bases remaining between them. Germline V gene lookup returns CDR1 MGHRA and CDR2 YSYEKL. This CDR3 is 16 amino acids long. CDR3 DNA: TGCGCCAGCAGCCCCCCCCTTGGGGCCACTAACTATGGCTACACCTTC. The encoded protein is CASSPPLGATNYGYTF.

This clone showed up just once. The CDR3 spells CASSNSGGVVYEQYF. CDR3 DNA: TGTGCCAGCAGCAATAGCGGGGGGGTAGTCTACGAGCAGTACTTC. The chain carries TRBV13 and TRBJ2-7, with TRBD2 identical over 11 bases. The CDR3 spans 15 residues. CDR1 and CDR2 (germline): PRHDT, FYEKMQ (reference sequence). Unmatched junction bases numbered 6, after V lost 5 bases and J lost 3 bases. Complete variable domain (other parts from reference TRBV13 and TRBJ2-7): AAGVIQSPRHLIKEKRETATLKCYPIPRHDTVYWYQQGPGQDPQFLISFYEKMQSDKGSIPDRFSAQQFSDYHSELNMSSLELGDSALYFCASSNSGGVVYEQYFGPGTRLTVT.